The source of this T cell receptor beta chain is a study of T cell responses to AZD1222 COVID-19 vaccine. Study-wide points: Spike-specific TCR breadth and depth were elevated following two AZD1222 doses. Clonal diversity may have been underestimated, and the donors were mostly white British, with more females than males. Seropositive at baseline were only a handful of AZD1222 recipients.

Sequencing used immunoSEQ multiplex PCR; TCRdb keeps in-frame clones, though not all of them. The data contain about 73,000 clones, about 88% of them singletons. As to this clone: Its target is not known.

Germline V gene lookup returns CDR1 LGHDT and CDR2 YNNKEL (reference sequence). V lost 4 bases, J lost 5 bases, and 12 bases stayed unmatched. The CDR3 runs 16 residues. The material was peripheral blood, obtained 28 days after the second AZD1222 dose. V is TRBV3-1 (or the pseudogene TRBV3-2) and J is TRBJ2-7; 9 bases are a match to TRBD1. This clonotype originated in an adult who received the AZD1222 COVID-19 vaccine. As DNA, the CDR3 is TGTGCCAGCAGCCCACCCCGCTGGGACAGGGCTCACGAGCAGTACGTC. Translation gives CASSPPRWDRAHEQYV.